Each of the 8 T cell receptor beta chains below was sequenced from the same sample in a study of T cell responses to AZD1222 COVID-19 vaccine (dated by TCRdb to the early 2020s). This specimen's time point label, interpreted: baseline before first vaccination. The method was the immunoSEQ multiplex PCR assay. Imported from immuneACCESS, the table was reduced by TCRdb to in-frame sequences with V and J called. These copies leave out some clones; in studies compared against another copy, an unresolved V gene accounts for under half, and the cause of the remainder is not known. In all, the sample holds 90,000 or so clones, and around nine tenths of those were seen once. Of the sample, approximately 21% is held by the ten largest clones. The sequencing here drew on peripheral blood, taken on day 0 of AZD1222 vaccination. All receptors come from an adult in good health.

The chain's CDR3 is CATSPGPGAGLGFSYEQYF. The CDR3 region has the DNA TGTGCCACCAGCCCAGGGCCGGGAGCAGGACTAGGATTCTCCTACGAGCAGTACTTC. V usage is TRBV15 and J usage is TRBJ2-7; 7 bases line up with TRBD2. This CDR3 is 19 amino acids long. J lost 0 bases, V lost 5 bases, and 19 bases had no gene match. In germline, CDR1 is LNHNV, CDR2 YYDKDF (reference sequence).

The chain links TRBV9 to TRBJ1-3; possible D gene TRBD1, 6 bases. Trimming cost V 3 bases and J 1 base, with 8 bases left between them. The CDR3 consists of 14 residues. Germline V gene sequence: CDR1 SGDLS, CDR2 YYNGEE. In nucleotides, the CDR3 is TGTGCCAGCAGCGAGGACAGATCTGGAAACACCATATATTTT. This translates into CASSEDRSGNTIYF. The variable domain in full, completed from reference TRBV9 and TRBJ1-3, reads DSGVTQTPKHLITATGQRVTLRCSPRSGDLSVYWYQQSLDQGLQFLIQYYNGEERAKGNILERFSAQQFPDLHSELNLSSLELGDSALYFCASSEDRSGNTIYFGEGSWLTVV.

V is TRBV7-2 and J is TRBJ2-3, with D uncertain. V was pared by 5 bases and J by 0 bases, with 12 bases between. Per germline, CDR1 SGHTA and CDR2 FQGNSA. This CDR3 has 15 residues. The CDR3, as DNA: TGTGCCAGCAGCCTAGGAGTACTTAGCACAGATACGCAGTATTTT. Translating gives CASSLGVLSTDTQYF.

Here the CDR3 DNA reads TGCAGCGTTGAAAGGGGACAGAACACTGAAGCTTTCTTT. Translated, it gives CSVERGQNTEAFF. This sequence joins TRBV29-1 and TRBJ1-1, with D maybe TRBD1 (6 bases). Germline V gene sequence: CDR1 SQVTM, CDR2 ANQGSEA. The CDR3 totals 13 residues. V was clipped by 2 bases and J by 1 base, with 8 bases between them. Full variable domain (rest looked up from reference TRBV29-1 and TRBJ1-1): SAVISQKPSRDICQRGTSLTIQCQVDSQVTMMFWYRQQPGQSLTLIATANQGSEATYESGFVIDKFPISRPNLTFSTLTVSNMSPEDSSIYLCSVERGQNTEAFFGQGTRLTVV.

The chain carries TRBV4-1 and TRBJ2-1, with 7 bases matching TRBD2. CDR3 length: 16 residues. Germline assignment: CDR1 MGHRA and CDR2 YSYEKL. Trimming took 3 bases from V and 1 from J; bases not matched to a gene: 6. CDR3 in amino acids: CASSQYPSGSYNEQFF. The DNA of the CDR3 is TGCGCCAGCAGCCAGTACCCTAGCGGATCCTACAATGAGCAGTTCTTC.

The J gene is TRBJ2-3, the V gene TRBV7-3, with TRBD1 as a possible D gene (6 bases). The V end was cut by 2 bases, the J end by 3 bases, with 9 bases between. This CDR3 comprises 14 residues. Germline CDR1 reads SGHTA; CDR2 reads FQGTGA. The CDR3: CASSLQGRTDTQYF. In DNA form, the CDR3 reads TGTGCCAGCAGCTTACAGGGGCGGACAGATACGCAGTATTTT. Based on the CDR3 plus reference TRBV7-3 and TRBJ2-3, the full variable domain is GAGVSQTPSNKVTEKGKYVELRCDPISGHTALYWYRQSLGQGPEFLIYFQGTGAADDSGLPNDRFFAVRPEGSVSTLKIQRTERGDSAVYLCASSLQGRTDTQYFGPGTRLTVL.

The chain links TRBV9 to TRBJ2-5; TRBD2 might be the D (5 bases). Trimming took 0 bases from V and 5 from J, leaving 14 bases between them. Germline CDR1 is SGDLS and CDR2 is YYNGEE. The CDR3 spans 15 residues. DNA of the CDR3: TGTGCCAGCAGCGTAGGGGCTAGCACTCCCGAGACCCAGTACTTC. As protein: CASSVGASTPETQYF.

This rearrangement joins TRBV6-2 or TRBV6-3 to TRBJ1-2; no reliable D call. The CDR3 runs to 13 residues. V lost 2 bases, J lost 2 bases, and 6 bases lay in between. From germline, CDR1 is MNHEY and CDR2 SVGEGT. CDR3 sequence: CASSYRPNYGYTF. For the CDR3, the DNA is TGTGCCAGCAGTTACCGACCCAACTATGGCTACACCTTC.